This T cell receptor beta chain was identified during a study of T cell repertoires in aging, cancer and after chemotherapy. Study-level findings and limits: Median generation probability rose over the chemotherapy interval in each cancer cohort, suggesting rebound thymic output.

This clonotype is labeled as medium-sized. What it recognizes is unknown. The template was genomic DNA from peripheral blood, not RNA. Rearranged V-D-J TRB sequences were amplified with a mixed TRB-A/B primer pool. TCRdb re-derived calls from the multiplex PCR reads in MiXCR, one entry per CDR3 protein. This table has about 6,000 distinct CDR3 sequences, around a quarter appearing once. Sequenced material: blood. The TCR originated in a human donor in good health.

CDR3 coding DNA: TGCAGTGCTAGAGCGGGGAATCAGCCCCAGCATTTT. Translating gives CSARAGNQPQHF. The chain combines TRBV20-1 with TRBJ1-5; D is uncertain. This CDR3 is 12 amino acids long. V lost 1 base to trimming and J lost 4 bases, with 5 bases between them. CDR1 is DFQATT and CDR2 is SNEGSKA in the germline V gene (reference sequence).